This T cell receptor (beta chain) was sequenced in a study of regulatory T cells in long-lasting Graves disease. Turning to the study itself: Graves' cases, newly diagnosed, had used antithyroid drugs under 3 months.

This clonotype was seen at least ten times. iRepertoire HTBI primers and Arm-PCR of CDR3 regions built TCR beta libraries. TCRdb reprocessed the multiplex PCR reads with MiXCR, giving one entry per CDR3 protein. The table records 350,000 to 400,000 distinct CDR3 sequences, under 20% of them present only once. Time point noted: newly diagnosed GD, antithyroid drugs for less than 3 months. Scientists built the TCR library using RNA that was extracted from PBMCs. Each patient gave approximately 9.2 milliliters of EDTA-anticoagulated peripheral blood. This same sample was also taken into another study, of T cells in Graves' hyperthyroidism and ophthalmopathy. That source adds: A patient was excluded if there was uncontrolled infection, other autoimmune disease, pregnancy or lactation. The study used the HTBI primer set for a first-round RT-PCR of the TCR CDR3.

This specimen was peripheral blood mononuclear cells (PBMCs), taken at new diagnosis, from a patient treated with antithyroid drugs. The TCR was taken from a woman under 30 with Graves disease.

This CDR3 is CASSQSHSNRFPYEQYF. The CDR3 nucleotides read TGTGCCAGCAGCCAGTCCCACAGTAACAGGTTCCCTTACGAGCAGTACTTC. J is TRBJ2-7 and V is TRBV3-1, with D perhaps matching TRBD1 (5 bases). V was pared by 3 bases and J by 4 bases, with 22 bases between. Looked up from germline, CDR1 is LGHDT and CDR2 is YNNKEL (reference sequence). This CDR3 has 17 residues.